The 5 T cell receptor beta chains in this list originate from one sample, sequenced in a study of shared clonotypes between healthy human individuals (dated by TCRdb to 2020 to 2022). Library preparation employed the immunoSEQ multiplex PCR assay. The table comes from immuneACCESS by way of TCRdb, which keeps in-frame sequences with V and J called. Part of the clones is missing from these tables; in studies checked, under half for an unresolved V gene and the rest for unknown reasons. This sample holds a few million clones; roughly 93% were observed only once. Around 0.4% of the sample lies in the top ten. The specimen sequenced was naive CD4+ T cells from PBMCs. The cell subset or site label here, explained by the study, means: CD45RA+ positively selected. The receptors here all came from a man aged 18 to 29 in good health. Some clones in this sample may be carry-over from other donors' samples.

V usage is TRBV6-9 and J usage is TRBJ2-1, with D uncertain. Looked up from germline, CDR1 is MNHGY and CDR2 is SVAAGI. This CDR3 region has 10 residues. The V end lost 4 bases, the J end lost 11 bases, and 6 bases lay between the germline ends. CDR3 in DNA: TGTGCCAGCAGTTCCCGTAAGCAGTTCTTC. Translation: CASSSRKQFF.

The rearrangement uses TRBV4-1 and TRBJ2-7; TRBD1 aligns across 7 bases. In germline, CDR1 is MGHRA, CDR2 YSYEKL. The junction had 14 bases not matched to a gene; V was cut back by 0 bases and J by 6 bases. The CDR3 length is 17 residues. CDR3 in amino acids: CASSQDGTGALSSEQYF. As DNA, the CDR3 is TGCGCCAGCAGCCAAGATGGAACAGGGGCCCTCTCGAGCGAGCAGTACTTC.

As for this clone: Other DNA sequences from this sample encode an identical CDR3 as well. This chain links TRBV5-1 with TRBJ1-1, with a weak D call TRBD1 (6 bases). The germline gives CDR1 SGHRS, CDR2 YFSETQ. V lost 4 bases to trimming and J lost 1 base, with 11 bases between them. This CDR3 is built from 14 residues. The CDR3 reads CASSRQTGNTEAFF. The CDR3 nucleotides read TGCGCCAGCAGCCGGCAGACAGGGAACACTGAAGCTTTCTTT. The variable domain in full, completed from reference TRBV5-1 and TRBJ1-1, reads KAGVTQTPRYLIKTRGQQVTLSCSPISGHRSVSWYQQTPGQGLQFLFEYFSETQRNKGNFPGRFSGRQFSNSRSEMNVSTLELGDSALYLCASSRQTGNTEAFFGQGTRLTVV.

The chain uses TRBV4-1 and TRBJ2-2; TRBD2 matches at 12 bases. This CDR3 has 17 amino acids. Germline CDR1 is MGHRA and CDR2 is YSYEKL. J gave up 6 bases and V 4 bases, and 9 bases lay outside the gene matches. The CDR3 nucleotides read TGCGCCAGCAGCCGGTCAGGACTAGCGGGACGGGCCGGGGAGCTGTTTTTT. Its protein is CASSRSGLAGRAGELFF.

V is TRBV7-9 and J is TRBJ2-1; no definite D call. Per the germline V gene, CDR1 is SEHNR and CDR2 is FQNEAQ (reference sequence). V gave up 0 bases and J gave up 6 bases, with 9 bases separating them. The CDR3 is made up of 14 amino acids. The CDR3 spells CASSLAALVNEQFF. CDR3 DNA sequence: TGTGCCAGCAGCTTAGCTGCCCTGGTCAATGAGCAGTTCTTC.